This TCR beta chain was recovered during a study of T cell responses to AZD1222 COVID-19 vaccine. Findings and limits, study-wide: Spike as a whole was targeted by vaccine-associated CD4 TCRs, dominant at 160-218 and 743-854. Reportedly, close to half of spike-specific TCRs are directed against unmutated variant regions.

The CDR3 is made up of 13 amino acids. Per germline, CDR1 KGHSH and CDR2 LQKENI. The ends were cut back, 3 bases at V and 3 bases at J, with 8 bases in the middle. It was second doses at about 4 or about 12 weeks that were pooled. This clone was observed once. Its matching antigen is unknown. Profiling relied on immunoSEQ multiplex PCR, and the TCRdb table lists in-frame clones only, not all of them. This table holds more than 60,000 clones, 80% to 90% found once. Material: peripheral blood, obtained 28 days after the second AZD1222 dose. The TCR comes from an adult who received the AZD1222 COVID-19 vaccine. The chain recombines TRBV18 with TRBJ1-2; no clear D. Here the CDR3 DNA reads TGTGCCAGCTCACCGACGGAGGACTATGGCTACACCTTC. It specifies CASSPTEDYGYTF. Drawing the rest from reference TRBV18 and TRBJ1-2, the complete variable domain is NAGVMQNPRHLVRRRGQEARLRCSPMKGHSHVYWYRQLPEEGLKFMVYLQKENIIDESGMPKERFSAEFPKEGPSILRIQQVVRGDSAAYFCASSPTEDYGYTFGSGTRLTVV.